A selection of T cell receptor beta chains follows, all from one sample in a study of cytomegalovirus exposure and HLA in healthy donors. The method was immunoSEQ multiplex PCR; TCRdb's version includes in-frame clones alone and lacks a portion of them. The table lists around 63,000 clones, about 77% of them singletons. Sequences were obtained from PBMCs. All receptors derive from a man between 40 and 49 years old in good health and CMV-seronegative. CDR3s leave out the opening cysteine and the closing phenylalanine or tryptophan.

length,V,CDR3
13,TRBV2,ASSPNVGPNTEAF
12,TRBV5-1,ASSTTAKAYEQY
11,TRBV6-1,ASSPNSNYGYT
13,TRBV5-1,ASSPETSGRNEQF
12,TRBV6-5,ASSYSRGPYEQY
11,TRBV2,ASTGTLLGEQY
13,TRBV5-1,ASSYTGDWNYGYT
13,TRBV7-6,ASSLGQATLETQY
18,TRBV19,ASLRPKVGSGTSDYNEQF
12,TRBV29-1,SVEGQLNTGELF
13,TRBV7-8,ASSLAGLVDNEQF
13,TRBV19,ASRQLSLGNQPQH
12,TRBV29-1,SVLGRKDRYGYT
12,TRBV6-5,ASMSGLDNSPLH
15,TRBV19,ASRPRGTEYSNQPQH
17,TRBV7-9,ASSDRTGGKRGSGNTIY
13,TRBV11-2,ASSRREWGYNEQF
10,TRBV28,ASSFWAQPQH
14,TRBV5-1,ASSPLGTSGGYEQF
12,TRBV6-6,ASSYDRINSPLH
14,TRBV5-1,ASSAGREGNQETQY
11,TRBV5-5,ASSEGGTDTQY
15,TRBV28,ASSFSETGLYGETQY
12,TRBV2,ASSAGLAGAEQF
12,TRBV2,ASSVDAGSHEQY
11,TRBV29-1,SVDGQIQETQY
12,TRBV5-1,ASSLGTGVYEQY
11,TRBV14,ASSQDSYNEQF
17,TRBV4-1,ASSPLNVSGGAEYNEQF
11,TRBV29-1,SVETGGPYEQY
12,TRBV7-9,ASSLGTGIETQY
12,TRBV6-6,ASSYSGQSNEQF
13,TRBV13,ASSLRQGSTGELF
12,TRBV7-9,SSSPREPGNTIY
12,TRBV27,ASSYRGFTDTQY
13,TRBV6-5,ASSRIEQGSTEAF
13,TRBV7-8,ASSLAGRINYGYT
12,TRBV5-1,ASSLAGNYNEQF
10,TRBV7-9,ASSRQNQPQH
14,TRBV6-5,ASSYSTSGSNYEQY
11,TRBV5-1,ASSPRVGDGYT